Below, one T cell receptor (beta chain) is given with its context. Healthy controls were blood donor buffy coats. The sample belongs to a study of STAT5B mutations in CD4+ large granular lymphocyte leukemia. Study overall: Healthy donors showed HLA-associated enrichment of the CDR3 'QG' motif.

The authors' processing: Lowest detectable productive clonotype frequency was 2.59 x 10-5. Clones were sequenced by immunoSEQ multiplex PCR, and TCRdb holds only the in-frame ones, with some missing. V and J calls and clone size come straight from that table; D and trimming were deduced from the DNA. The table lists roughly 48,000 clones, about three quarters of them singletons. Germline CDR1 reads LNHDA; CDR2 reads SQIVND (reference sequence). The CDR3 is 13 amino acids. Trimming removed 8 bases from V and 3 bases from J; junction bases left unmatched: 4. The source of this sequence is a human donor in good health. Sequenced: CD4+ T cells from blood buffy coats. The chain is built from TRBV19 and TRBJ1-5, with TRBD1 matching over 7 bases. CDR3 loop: CASSGQSNQPQHF. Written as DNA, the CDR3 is TGTGCCAGTTCGGGACAGTCCAATCAGCCCCAGCATTTT.